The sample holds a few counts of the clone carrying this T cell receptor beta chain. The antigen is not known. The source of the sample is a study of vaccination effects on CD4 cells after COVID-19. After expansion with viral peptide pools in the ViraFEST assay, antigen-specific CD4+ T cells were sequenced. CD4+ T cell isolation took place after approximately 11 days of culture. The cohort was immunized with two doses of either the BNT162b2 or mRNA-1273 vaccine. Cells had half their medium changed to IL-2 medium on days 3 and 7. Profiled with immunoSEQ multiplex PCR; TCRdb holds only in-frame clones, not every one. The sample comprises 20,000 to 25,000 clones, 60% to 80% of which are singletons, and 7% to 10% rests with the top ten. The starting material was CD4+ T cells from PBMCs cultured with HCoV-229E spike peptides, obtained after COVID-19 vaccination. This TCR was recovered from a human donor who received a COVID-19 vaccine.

This CDR3 is CASSPKTGVIEYGYTF. The CDR3, as DNA: TGTGCCAGTAGTCCGAAGACAGGGGTTATTGAGTATGGCTACACCTTC. The chain couples TRBV19 to TRBJ1-2; 8 nucleotides line up with TRBD1. With 5 bases clipped from V and 5 bases from J, the junction kept 13 bases outside the gene matches. This CDR3 spans 16 amino acids. CDR1 and CDR2 (germline): LNHDA, SQIVND (reference sequence).